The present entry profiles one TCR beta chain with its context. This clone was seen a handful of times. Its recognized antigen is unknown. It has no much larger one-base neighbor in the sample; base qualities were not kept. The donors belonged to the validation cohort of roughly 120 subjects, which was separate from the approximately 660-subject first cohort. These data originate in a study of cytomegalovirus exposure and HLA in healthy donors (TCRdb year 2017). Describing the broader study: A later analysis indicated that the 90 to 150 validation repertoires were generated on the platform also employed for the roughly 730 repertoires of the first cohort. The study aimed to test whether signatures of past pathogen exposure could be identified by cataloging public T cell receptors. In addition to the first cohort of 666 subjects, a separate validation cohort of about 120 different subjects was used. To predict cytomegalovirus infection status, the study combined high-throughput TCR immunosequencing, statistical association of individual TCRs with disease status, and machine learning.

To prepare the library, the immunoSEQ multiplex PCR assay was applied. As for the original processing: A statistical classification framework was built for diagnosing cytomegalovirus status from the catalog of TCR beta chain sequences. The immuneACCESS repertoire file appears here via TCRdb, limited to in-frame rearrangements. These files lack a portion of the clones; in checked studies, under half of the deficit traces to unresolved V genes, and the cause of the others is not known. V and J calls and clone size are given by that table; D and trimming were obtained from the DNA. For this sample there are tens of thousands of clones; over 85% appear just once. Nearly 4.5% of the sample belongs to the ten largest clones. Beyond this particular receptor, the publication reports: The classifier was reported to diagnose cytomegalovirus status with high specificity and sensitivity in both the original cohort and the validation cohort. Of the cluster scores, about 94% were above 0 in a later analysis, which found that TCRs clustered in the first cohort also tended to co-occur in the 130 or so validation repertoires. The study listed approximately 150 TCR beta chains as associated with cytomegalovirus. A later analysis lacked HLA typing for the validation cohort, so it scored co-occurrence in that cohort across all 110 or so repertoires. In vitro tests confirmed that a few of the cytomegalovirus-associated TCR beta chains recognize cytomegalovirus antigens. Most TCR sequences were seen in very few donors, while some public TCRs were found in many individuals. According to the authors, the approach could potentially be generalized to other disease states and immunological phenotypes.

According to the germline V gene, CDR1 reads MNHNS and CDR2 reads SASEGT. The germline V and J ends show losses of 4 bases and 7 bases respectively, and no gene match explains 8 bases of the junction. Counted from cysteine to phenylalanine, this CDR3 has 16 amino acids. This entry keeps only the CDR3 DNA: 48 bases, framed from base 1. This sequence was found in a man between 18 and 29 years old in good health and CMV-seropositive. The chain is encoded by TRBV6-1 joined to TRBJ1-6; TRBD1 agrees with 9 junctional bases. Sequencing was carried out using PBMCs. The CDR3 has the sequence CASSAHTGGANSPLHF. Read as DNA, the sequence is TGTGCCAGCAGTGCCCATACAGGGGGCGCGAATTCACCCCTCCACTTT.